The rows below give T cell receptor beta chains drawn from one sample of a study of blood T cell repertoires in COVID-19. TCRdb's table, derived via immunoSEQ multiplex PCR, lists solely in-frame clones and lacks some. The data show tens of thousands of clones, with around 84% seen just once and around 4% held by the top ten. Sequencing was performed on peripheral blood. All receptors come from a man in his fifties with acute or convalescent COVID-19. The CDR3 runs from the conserved cysteine through the conserved F or W. The D gene is left open where the match is weak. The size field is filled for only some rows; it gives once, few, many or a size class.

TRBJ1-1 - TRBV5-1 once TGCGCCAGCAGCTTGGTAGCGGGGTTTGACACTGAAGCTTTCTTT CASSLVAGFDTEAFF
TRBJ1-1 - TRBV14 - TGTGCCAGCAGCCTGTCGGTACGAGACACTGAAGCTTTCTTT CASSLSVRDTEAFF
TRBJ2-1 TRBD2 TRBV2 - TGTGCCAGGAGGACTAGCGGTTACAATGAGCAGTTCTTC CARRTSGYNEQFF
TRBJ1-4 - TRBV30 - TGTGCCTGGAGACCCGTGGCGGGGGCCGCACCCGCAACTAATGAAAAACTGTTTTTT CAWRPVAGAAPATNEKLFF
TRBJ1-5 - TRBV2 - TGTGCCAGCACCCCAGGGGAATATCAGCCCCAGCATTTT CASTPGEYQPQHF
TRBJ1-1 - TRBV4-1 - TGCGCCAGCAGCCCTCACGGGTCCACTGAAGCTTTCTTT CASSPHGSTEAFF
TRBJ2-7 TRBD1 TRBV27 - TGTGCCAGCAGGCAGACCTCGGACAGGTTCCCTTACGAGCAGTACTTC CASRQTSDRFPYEQYF
TRBJ1-6 - TRBV3-1/TRBV3-2 once TGTGCCAGCAGCCGGGCTTGTCCCATTCATAATTCACCCCTCCACTTT CASSRACPIHNSPLHF
TRBJ2-1 TRBD2 TRBV6-6 - TGTGCCAGCAGTCGGGGGGGACCCGCCTACAATGAGCAGTTCTTC CASSRGGPAYNEQFF
TRBJ1-4 - TRBV2 - TGTGCCAGCAGCCTAACTCCAGGGGCGGGTGAAAAACTGTTTTTT CASSLTPGAGEKLFF
TRBJ1-2 TRBD1 TRBV3-1/TRBV3-2 - TGTGCCAGCAGCCAAATCCAGGGGGCGAACTATGGCTACACCTTC CASSQIQGANYGYTF